Sequencing of this TCR beta chain was carried out in a study of monozygotic twins with inflammatory bowel disease. General observations from the study: Patient repertoires may carry noise from differing immunosuppressive treatments. With others, IBD patients shared fewer clonotypes than healthy twins did, especially with disease activity.

CDR1 is LGHNA and CDR2 is YNFKEQ in the germline V gene. The CDR3 has 15 residues. Input per TCR library consisted of around 3.5 ug of total RNA. Nested PCRs (16 and 9 cycles, two total) were applied to TCRalpha and TCRbeta cDNA. Reanalyzing the 5' RACE reads, TCRdb keeps one entry per CDR3 protein, without DNA. Its clone listing holds approximately 400,000 distinct CDR3 sequences. As to this clonotype: Antigen specificity is unknown.

This TCR came from a human donor with ulcerative colitis or Crohn's disease, or a healthy co-twin of an affected twin (not recorded which). The sequencing input was blood. This chain links TRBV4-2 with TRBJ1-2; the D call of TRBD1 rests on TCRdb alone, since no DNA is present to check it. This chain's CDR3 is CASSQDEGTGDGYTF.